Here is one T cell receptor beta chain with its context. Its target is not known. This specimen comes from a study of blood T cells in healthy people across ages. All donors came from Russia, were Caucasian and healthy, and spanned ages about 6 to 100. Donors each provided around 10 milliliters of peripheral blood. Findings of the study overall: Estimated diversity that came from one million T cells was considered an underestimate. In the absence of known donor CMV status, changes in expanded clonotypes were possibly confounded.

A J-beta primer mix and a sample-barcoded 5' primer were used in a second PCR of roughly 7 to 12 cycles. One entry per CDR3 protein, called by TCRdb with MiXCR from the 5' RACE reads. The sample carries roughly 800,000 distinct CDR3 sequences, about three fifths recorded once. The sample comprised blood. The source of this sequence is a man under 40 in good health.

The chain's CDR3 is CASTDRAFYGYTF. The DNA for the CDR3 is TGTGCCAGCACCGACAGGGCCTTCTATGGCTACACCTTC. This chain connects TRBV6-4 to TRBJ1-2; 7 nucleotides line up with TRBD1. J was trimmed by 4 bases and V by 7 bases; bases with no gene match: 6. Germline values: CDR1 MRHNA, CDR2 SNTAGT. The length of the CDR3 is 13 residues.